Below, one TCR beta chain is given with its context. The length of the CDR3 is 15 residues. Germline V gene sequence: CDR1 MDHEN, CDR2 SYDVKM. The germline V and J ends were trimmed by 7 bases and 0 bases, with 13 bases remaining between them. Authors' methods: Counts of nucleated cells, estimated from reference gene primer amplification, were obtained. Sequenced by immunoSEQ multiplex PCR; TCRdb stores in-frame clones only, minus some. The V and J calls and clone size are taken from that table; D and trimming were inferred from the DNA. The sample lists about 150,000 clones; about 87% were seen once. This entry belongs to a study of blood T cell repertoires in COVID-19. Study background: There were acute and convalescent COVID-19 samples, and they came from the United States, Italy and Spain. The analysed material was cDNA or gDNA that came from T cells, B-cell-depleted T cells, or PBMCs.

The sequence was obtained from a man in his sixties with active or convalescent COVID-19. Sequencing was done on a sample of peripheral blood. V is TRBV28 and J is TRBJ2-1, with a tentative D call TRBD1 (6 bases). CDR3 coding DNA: TGTGCCAGCACCAAGCCACAGGGCTCCTACAATGAGCAGTTCTTC. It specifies CASTKPQGSYNEQFF.